Presented here are 28 T cell receptor beta chains from one specimen sequenced in a study of low-dose radiotherapy and immunotherapy resistance in tumors. Priming of first-strand cDNA relied on TRAV- and TRBV-specific primers (covering alpha and beta chains). With a constant-region primer and a V-primer adapter, TCRs were subjected to roughly 20 PCR cycles of amplification. TCRdb analysed the reads with MiXCR anew, one entry per CDR3 protein. The sample carries about 10,000 distinct CDR3 sequences, about two fifths recorded once. The receptors were gathered from a human donor with advanced metastatic prostate, ovarian, gallbladder or colorectal cancer (not recorded which). This table probably holds off-target reads from a library built for another chain.

The chain employs TRBV29-1 and TRBJ2-7; 7 bases line up with TRBD1. The CDR3 is 12 residues long. The junction had 6 bases not matched to a gene; V was cut back by 6 bases and J by 4 bases. In germline, CDR1 is SQVTM, CDR2 ANQGSEA. As DNA, the CDR3 is TGCAGCGTCGCGGACAGGCTGTACGAGCAGTACTTC. This encodes CSVADRLYEQYF.

This clonotype was observed a handful of times. The rearrangement joins TRBV4-2 to TRBJ2-3; 11 nucleotides agree with TRBD2. Per germline, CDR1 LGHNA and CDR2 YNFKEQ. V lost 4 bases and J lost 3; bases outside the gene matches: 6. There are 16 residues in the CDR3. CDR3 sequence: CASSPTSGGETDTQYF. The CDR3 bases are TGTGCCAGCAGCCCCACTAGCGGGGGCGAAACAGATACGCAGTATTTT.

Within the sample, this clonotype is medium-sized. This chain uses TRBV29-1 with TRBJ2-2, with 10 bases matching TRBD2. V was clipped by 8 bases and J by 0 bases; unmatched bases: 15. Germline lookup yields CDR1 SQVTM and CDR2 ANQGSEA. The length of the CDR3 is 18 residues. CDR3 amino acids: CSPPARTSGGTNTGELFF. The DNA of the CDR3 is TGCAGCCCCCCCGCCAGGACTAGCGGAGGTACGAACACCGGGGAGCTGTTTTTT.

This clonotype was seen once. The V and J genes are TRBV19 and TRBJ1-5; 9 bases are shared with TRBD1. This CDR3 has 14 amino acids. Germline values: CDR1 LNHDA, CDR2 SQIVND (reference sequence). With V trimmed by 8 bases and J by 5 bases, 7 bases remained unmatched. The CDR3 loop is CASCTGGVYQPQHF. In DNA, the CDR3 is TGTGCCAGTTGTACAGGGGGCGTGTATCAGCCCCAGCATTTT.

In its sample, this clonotype ranks as large (0.1 to 1%). The chain is built from TRBV28 and TRBJ2-7, with D possibly being TRBD1 (6 bases). From germline, CDR1 is MDHEN and CDR2 SYDVKM. This CDR3 is built from 12 residues. Trimming shortened V by 11 bases and J by 2 bases, and 13 bases separated the two germline ends. In DNA, the CDR3 is TGTGCCTTGACAGGCAGAACCTACGAGCAGTACTTC. This translates into CALTGRTYEQYF.

This chain joins TRBV21-1 and TRBJ2-7. TRBV21-1 is marked as a pseudogene. CDR3 length: 12 residues. CDR3 amino acids: CASKLVEGEQYF. The CDR3 bases are TGTGCCAGCAAGTTAGTTGAAGGCGAGCAGTACTTC.

This clonotype was counted between two and nine times. The gene calls are TRBV4-2 and TRBJ2-1; 10 bases align to TRBD2. Unmatched junction bases numbered 4, after V lost 2 bases and J lost 3 bases. The CDR3 is made up of 16 amino acids. Germline lookup yields CDR1 LGHNA and CDR2 YNFKEQ. As DNA, the CDR3 is TGTGCCAGCAGCCAAACCCGGACTAGCGGCTACAATGAGCAGTTCTTC. Its translation is CASSQTRTSGYNEQFF.

This clonotype has more than one count but fewer than ten. The chain joins TRBV12-3 or TRBV12-4 to TRBJ2-3, with D possibly TRBD1 on 5 matching bases. The CDR3 extends over 11 amino acids. The V end was cut by 2 bases, the J end by 10 bases, with 7 bases between. The CDR3 bases are TGTGCCAGCAGTTTAAGGGGTGCGCAGTATTTT. Its translation is CASSLRGAQYF.

In its sample, this clonotype was seen a few times. This rearrangement joins TRBV10-2 to TRBJ2-5; TRBD1 might be the D (6 bases). Between the trimmed V and J ends, which lost 7 bases and 1 base, there was a span of 10 bases. The germline gives CDR1 WSHSY, CDR2 SAAADI. The CDR3 is 13 residues long. CDR3 DNA sequence: TGCGCCAGCAAAGGACAGCCCCAAGAGACCCAGTACTTC. As protein: CASKGQPQETQYF.

This clonotype was found a few times. The genes are TRBV28 and TRBJ2-1, with TRBD2 identical over 11 bases. The CDR3 extends over 14 amino acids. V gave up 1 base and J gave up 7 bases; unmatched junction bases: 0. Per germline, CDR1 MDHEN and CDR2 SYDVKM. DNA for the CDR3: TGTGCCAGCAGTTTATCTAGCGGGGGGAATGAGCAGTTCTTC. Translation gives CASSLSSGGNEQFF.

The CDR3 region is CASSSHTQYF. For the CDR3, the DNA is TGTGCCAGCAGCTCACATACGCAGTATTTT. V and J are TRBV5-4 and TRBJ2-3; D remains ambiguous. The CDR3 runs 10 residues. CDR1 and CDR2 (germline): SGHNT, YYREEE (reference sequence). V was shortened by 3 bases and J by 7 bases, with 3 bases between the two germline ends.

The chain links TRBV6-2 or TRBV6-3 to TRBJ1-1; D ambiguous. Germline CDR1 is MNHEY and CDR2 is SVGEGT. V was trimmed by 5 bases and J by 0 bases, leaving 10 bases between them. CDR3 length equals 14 residues. CDR3 loop: CASSGSSVNTEAFF. In DNA form, the CDR3 reads TGTGCCAGCAGTGGGTCGTCGGTGAACACTGAAGCTTTCTTT.

The chain joins TRBV10-1 to TRBJ2-3; no firm D call. V gave up 2 bases and J gave up 6 bases, with 6 bases separating them. There are 12 residues in the CDR3. From germline, CDR1 is WNHNN and CDR2 SYGVQD (reference sequence). The chain's CDR3 is CASSETVDTQYF. CDR3 nucleotides: TGCGCCAGCAGTGAGACGGTTGATACGCAGTATTTT.

CDR3 sequence: CASSLGQGLGNTIYF. In DNA form, the CDR3 reads TGCGCCAGCAGCCTAGGACAGGGCCTCGGAAACACCATATATTTT. The gene calls are TRBV5-1 and TRBJ1-3, with 8 bases lining up with TRBD1. The junction had 7 bases not matched to a gene; V was cut back by 4 bases and J by 4 bases. Germline V gene data show CDR1 as SGHRS and CDR2 as YFSETQ. This CDR3 has 15 residues.

V and J are TRBV27 and TRBJ1-1, with 10 nucleotides matching TRBD1. Germline values: CDR1 MNHEY, CDR2 SMNVEV (reference sequence). The CDR3 extends over 16 amino acids. V lost 4 bases, J lost 0 bases, and 5 bases stayed unmatched. The CDR3 sequence: CASSSWDRGMNTEAFF. CDR3 nucleotides: TGTGCCAGCAGTTCCTGGGACAGGGGAATGAACACTGAAGCTTTCTTT.

The chain has TRBV5-5 and TRBJ2-3; D gene uncertain. The CDR3 is 12 amino acids. Trimming removed 4 bases from V and 3 bases from J, with 6 bases in between. Per germline, CDR1 SGHKS and CDR2 YYEKEE (reference sequence). The CDR3 nucleotides are TGTGCCAGCAGCCTCAAGACAGATACGCAGTATTTT. Protein: CASSLKTDTQYF.

This clonotype was detected only once. In DNA, the CDR3 is TGTGCCAGCAGCGTAGGTGGGTTTGGCAATGAGCAGTTCTTC. Its protein is CASSVGGFGNEQFF. The J gene is TRBJ2-1, the V gene TRBV9; D ambiguous. The ends were cut back, 0 bases at V and 6 bases at J, with 10 bases in the middle. Germline assignment: CDR1 SGDLS and CDR2 YYNGEE. The CDR3 is made up of 14 amino acids.

The V call is TRBV5-4, the J call TRBJ2-3; TRBD2 matches at 11 bases. Germline CDR1 reads SGHNT; CDR2 reads YYREEE (reference sequence). Germline trimming cut 0 bases from V and 14 bases from J; bases unmatched to any gene: 2. The CDR3 loop spans 12 amino acids. In nucleotides, the CDR3 is TGTGCCAGCAGCTTGGTCCTAGCGGGAGGGTATTTT. Its translation is CASSLVLAGGYF. Full variable domain (rest looked up from reference TRBV5-4 and TRBJ2-3): ETGVTQSPTHLIKTRGQQVTLRCSSQSGHNTVSWYQQALGQGPQFIFQYYREEENGRGNFPPRFSGLQFPNYSSELNVNALELDDSALYLCASSLVLAGGYFGPGTRLTVL.

The chain couples TRBV5-6 to TRBJ2-7; either TRBD1 or TRBD2 may fit D (5 bases each). There are 14 residues in the CDR3. V lost 3 bases, J lost 4 bases, and 14 bases lay in between. Germline loops: CDR1 SGHDT, CDR2 YYEEEE. CDR3 in DNA: TGTGCCAGCAGCTCCGGGACCTTCCTATACGAGCAGTACTTC. As protein: CASSSGTFLYEQYF.

Remarks on this clonotype: At one boundary the junction diverges from the germline segment, which might be a read error. The CDR3 bases are TGCAGCATTTGGGGAGGGAACACTGAAGCTATCTTT. Its protein product is CSIWGGNTEAIF. The V and J genes are TRBV29-1 and TRBJ1-1; D uncertain. Germline CDR1 reads SQVTM; CDR2 reads ANQGSEA. This CDR3 is built from 12 residues. Supplemented by reference TRBV29-1 and TRBJ1-1, the full variable domain reads SAVISQKPSRDICQRGTSLTIQCQVDSQVTMMFWYRQQPGQSLTLIATANQGSEATYESGFVIDKFPISRPNLTFSTLTVSNMSPEDSSIYLCSIWGGNTEAIFGQGTRLTVV.

V usage is TRBV19 and J usage is TRBJ2-5; D perhaps matches TRBD2 (5 bases). Germline V gene lookup returns CDR1 LNHDA and CDR2 SQIVND (reference sequence). Trimming removed 1 base from V and 5 bases from J, with 11 bases in between. The CDR3 runs to 14 residues. CDR3 sequence: CASSIVAGSETQYF. The CDR3 DNA follows: TGTGCCAGTAGTATAGTTGCGGGTTCCGAGACCCAGTACTTC.

As DNA, the CDR3 is TGTGCCAGCACCCAGGACGTCGGCTCTGGGGCCAACGTCCTGACTTTC. Amino acid sequence: CASTQDVGSGANVLTF. The V call is TRBV6-1, the J call TRBJ2-6, with no clear D. CDR3 length: 16 residues. The germline V gene has CDR1 MNHNS and CDR2 SASEGT. With 7 bases removed from V and 0 bases from J, the gap between germline ends came to 13 bases.

The chain joins TRBV9 to TRBJ2-7; D is possibly TRBD2 (6 bases). Germline V gene data show CDR1 as SGDLS and CDR2 as YYNGEE. This CDR3 has 15 amino acids. V was clipped by 4 bases and J by 2 bases, with 16 bases between them. CDR3 in DNA: TGTGCCAGCAGCCCACGGGACTCGGGCGCCTACGAGCAGTACTTC. Protein sequence: CASSPRDSGAYEQYF.

The genes are TRBV29-1 and TRBJ2-1; 12 bases line up with TRBD2. The germline gives CDR1 SQVTM, CDR2 ANQGSEA. The junction had 5 bases not matched to a gene; V was cut back by 7 bases and J by 4 bases. The CDR3 has 14 residues. For the CDR3, the DNA is TGCAGCGCACTAGCGGGAGGACTATACAATGAGCAGTTCTTC. As protein: CSALAGGLYNEQFF.

The chain combines TRBV3-1 with TRBJ2-1; TRBD2 matches at 7 bases. With V trimmed by 4 bases and J by 8 bases, 11 bases remained unmatched. The CDR3 spans 15 residues. The germline gives CDR1 LGHDT, CDR2 YNNKEL (reference sequence). The CDR3 spells CASSPGLLLGDEQFF. CDR3 nucleotide sequence: TGTGCCAGCAGCCCGGGACTACTATTGGGGGATGAGCAGTTCTTC.

The chain combines TRBV28 with TRBJ1-2, with TRBD1 identical over 7 bases. This CDR3 is built from 13 residues. V lost 5 bases and J lost 5; bases outside the gene matches: 5. CDR1 and CDR2 (germline): MDHEN, SYDVKM. In DNA, the CDR3 is TGTGCCAGCAGTATACAGGGGCGGTATGGCTACACCTTC. This translates into CASSIQGRYGYTF.

The CDR3 region has the DNA TGTGCCAGCATCCATTCCAGGGGCGAAAACACCATATATTTT. Translating gives CASIHSRGENTIYF. The chain has TRBV7-9 and TRBJ1-3, with D perhaps matching TRBD1 (6 bases). V lost 7 bases and J 6 bases, leaving 16 bases between the germline ends. Germline V gene lookup returns CDR1 SEHNR and CDR2 FQNEAQ (reference sequence). CDR3 size: 14 residues.

This clonotype has just a few counts. The J gene is TRBJ1-5, the V gene TRBV18; D remains unclear. Deletions cut 5 bases from V and 0 bases from J, with 14 bases between. The CDR3 runs to 16 residues. Germline V CDR1 and CDR2: KGHSH, LQKENI. The CDR3 nucleotides read TGTGCCAGCTCAGCCAGCTCGTACAATAGCAATCAGCCCCAGCATTTT. Its protein product is CASSASSYNSNQPQHF.